One sample yielded the 30 T cell receptor beta chains listed below, sequenced in a study of blood T cell repertoires in COVID-19. The protocol was immunoSEQ multiplex PCR, while the TCRdb copy is restricted to in-frame clones and leaves out a portion. The table shows some 150,000 clones, with roughly 81% occurring only once. The sequenced material came from peripheral blood. The receptors were sampled from a human donor with acute or convalescent COVID-19. The donor label of this sample is uncertain.

This sequence joins TRBV3-1 (or the pseudogene TRBV3-2) and TRBJ1-2; 10 nucleotides align to TRBD1. The ends lost 4 bases at V and 5 bases at J; junction bases unmatched: 13. Germline lookup yields CDR1 LGHDT and CDR2 YNNKEL (reference sequence). The CDR3 has 17 amino acids. This CDR3 is CASSPGADRGQRYGYTF. In nucleotides, the CDR3 is TGTGCCAGCAGCCCTGGTGCCGACAGGGGGCAAAGGTATGGCTACACCTTC.

The V call is TRBV18, the J call TRBJ2-1; 11 bases align to TRBD1. Germline CDR1 reads KGHSH; CDR2 reads LQKENI. The CDR3 spans 17 residues. Unmatched junction bases numbered 13, after V lost 3 bases and J lost 9 bases. DNA for the CDR3: TGTGCCAGCTCACCCAACGCCAGGACAGGGGGCTTAAGTGAGCAGTTCTTC. This codes for CASSPNARTGGLSEQFF.

The table lists this clone with a few counts. This rearrangement joins TRBV5-1 to TRBJ2-1, with 11 bases aligning to TRBD2. The CDR3 is 15 amino acids. Germline V CDR1 and CDR2: SGHRS, YFSETQ. Trimming at V came to 4 bases and at J to 4 bases, leaving 4 bases not matched to a gene. CDR3 in DNA: TGCGCCAGCAGCCTACTAGCGGGGGATTACAATGAGCAGTTCTTC. Amino acids: CASSLLAGDYNEQFF.

The V call is TRBV11-2, the J call TRBJ2-7, with D possibly being TRBD1 (6 bases). CDR3 size: 12 residues. Germline V gene sequence: CDR1 SGHAT, CDR2 FQNNGV. V was clipped by 1 base and J by 6 bases, with 7 bases between them. CDR3 DNA: TGTGCCAGCAGCTTAGGAGGGGGCGAGCAGTACTTC. Encoded protein: CASSLGGGEQYF.

The chain employs TRBV18 and TRBJ2-6; 7 nucleotides align to TRBD1. CDR1 KGHSH and CDR2 LQKENI come from the germline V gene. The CDR3 loop spans 13 amino acids. The V and J ends lost 3 bases and 12 bases, in that order; junction bases with no gene match: 5. The CDR3: CASSPTGESVLTF. The DNA of the CDR3 is TGTGCCAGCTCACCCACAGGGGAAAGCGTCCTGACTTTC.

The rearrangement links TRBV5-1 to TRBJ2-5; 8 bases fit TRBD1. V was clipped by 4 bases and J by 4 bases; unmatched bases: 12. Germline V lookup: CDR1 SGHRS, CDR2 YFSETQ. CDR3 length: 16 residues. CDR3 nucleotides: TGCGCCAGCAGCCGAAAGGCGACAGGGGAAGGAGAGACCCAGTACTTC. This gives the protein CASSRKATGEGETQYF. The full variable domain, with the rest looked up from reference TRBV5-1 and TRBJ2-5, is KAGVTQTPRYLIKTRGQQVTLSCSPISGHRSVSWYQQTPGQGLQFLFEYFSETQRNKGNFPGRFSGRQFSNSRSEMNVSTLELGDSALYLCASSRKATGEGETQYFGPGTRLLVL.

The rearrangement links TRBV14 to TRBJ1-3; 9 positions match TRBD1. CDR1 is SGHDN, CDR2 FVKESK, per germline. The CDR3 runs 17 residues. The V and J ends lost 2 bases and 0 bases, in that order; junction bases with no gene match: 5. CDR3 sequence reads: CASSQLGTGSSGNTIYF. CDR3 nucleotide sequence: TGTGCCAGCAGCCAACTCGGGACAGGGAGCTCTGGAAACACCATATATTTT.

This clone was detected a few times. The chain carries TRBV2 and TRBJ1-2, with 8 bases aligning to TRBD1. The germline gives CDR1 SNHLY, CDR2 FYNNEI. V trimming: 6 bases; J trimming: 3 bases; junction bases outside the gene matches: 6. This CDR3 contains 14 residues. The CDR3 coding sequence is TGTGCCAGCAGACAGGACAGGGACTACTATGGCTACACCTTC. It translates to CASRQDRDYYGYTF.

The gene calls are TRBV10-3 and TRBJ2-7, with 12 bases fitting TRBD1. The germline CDR1 and CDR2 sequences are ENHRY and SYGVKD. The ends lost 7 bases at V and 6 bases at J; junction bases unmatched: 7. This CDR3 region has 14 residues. The CDR3 DNA reads TGTGCCATCAACCCGGGACAGGGGGCGGTCGAGCAGTACTTC. Protein: CAINPGQGAVEQYF.

The chain couples TRBV29-1 to TRBJ1-1, with TRBD1 matching 7 bases. Germline lookup yields CDR1 SQVTM and CDR2 ANQGSEA. The CDR3 loop spans 13 amino acids. The trim removed 6 bases at V and 8 bases at J, leaving 12 bases unmatched. DNA for the CDR3: TGCAGCGTAGGAGACTGCCGGGACAGAGAAGCTTTCTTT. It codes for CSVGDCRDREAFF.

The chain combines TRBV30 with TRBJ1-1, with a possible D match to TRBD1 (5 bases). The germline V gene encodes CDR1 GTSNPN and CDR2 SVGIG (reference sequence). The CDR3 extends over 14 amino acids. Trimming shortened V by 4 bases and J by 1 base, and 13 bases separated the two germline ends. CDR3: CAWKIAQGNTEAFF. The DNA for the CDR3 is TGTGCCTGGAAAATCGCTCAGGGGAACACTGAAGCTTTCTTT.

The J gene is TRBJ2-4, the V gene TRBV9; 12 bases fit TRBD1. With 3 bases clipped from V and 6 bases from J, the junction kept 4 bases outside the gene matches. This CDR3 has 15 amino acids. Germline lookup yields CDR1 SGDLS and CDR2 YYNGEE. CDR3 residues: CASSGGQGAGNIQYF. CDR3 nucleotides: TGTGCCAGCAGCGGGGGACAGGGGGCGGGAAACATTCAGTACTTC. Supplemented by reference TRBV9 and TRBJ2-4, the full variable domain reads DSGVTQTPKHLITATGQRVTLRCSPRSGDLSVYWYQQSLDQGLQFLIQYYNGEERAKGNILERFSAQQFPDLHSELNLSSLELGDSALYFCASSGGQGAGNIQYFGAGTRLSVL.

This chain links TRBV19 with TRBJ1-2; 8 nucleotides line up with TRBD1. CDR3 length: 16 amino acids. Germline V CDR1 and CDR2: LNHDA, SQIVND (reference sequence). The ends lost 6 bases at V and 3 bases at J; junction bases unmatched: 12. This CDR3 reads CASSLLEDRGHYGYTF. CDR3 sequence (DNA): TGTGCCAGTAGCCTCCTAGAAGACAGGGGCCACTATGGCTACACCTTC. The full variable domain, with the rest looked up from reference TRBV19 and TRBJ1-2, is DGGITQSPKYLFRKEGQNVTLSCEQNLNHDAMYWYRQDPGQGLRLIYYSQIVNDFQKGDIAEGYSVSREKKESFPLTVTSAQKNPTAFYLCASSLLEDRGHYGYTFGSGTRLTVV.

The chain links TRBV5-4 to TRBJ1-2; 12 bases line up with TRBD1. Germline lookup yields CDR1 SGHNT and CDR2 YYREEE (reference sequence). The V segment lost 1 base and the J segment 8 bases; nucleotides outside the gene matches: 6. CDR3 size: 15 residues. CDR3 protein: CASSLIGTGGKGYTF. The CDR3 coding sequence is TGTGCCAGCAGCTTGATAGGGACAGGGGGCAAAGGCTACACCTTC.

The CDR3: CASNRDLDGYTF. CDR3 in DNA: TGTGCCAGCAACAGGGATCTGGATGGCTACACCTTC. This rearrangement joins TRBV6-4 to TRBJ1-2, with D perhaps TRBD1 (6 bases). The CDR3 totals 12 residues. V lost 7 bases to trimming and J lost 6 bases, with 12 bases between them. Germline loops: CDR1 MRHNA, CDR2 SNTAGT.

This clone was recorded a few times. The J gene is TRBJ1-2, the V gene TRBV4-1, with a possible D match to TRBD1 (6 bases). Between the trimmed V and J ends, which lost 4 bases and 6 bases, there was a span of 18 bases. The CDR3 extends over 15 amino acids. Germline CDR1 MGHRA, CDR2 YSYEKL. The CDR3 coding sequence is TGCGCCAGCAGCCCTATTACCCGGGGGGCTGATGGCTACACCTTC. This encodes CASSPITRGADGYTF.

The rearrangement links TRBV19 to TRBJ2-5; the match to TRBD1 covers 9 bases. Germline V lookup: CDR1 LNHDA, CDR2 SQIVND (reference sequence). With 1 base clipped from V and 2 bases from J, the junction kept 8 bases outside the gene matches. CDR3 length: 17 residues. CDR3 protein: CASSIADGQGRQETQYF. The CDR3 DNA sequence: TGTGCCAGTAGTATAGCCGATGGACAGGGGAGACAAGAGACCCAGTACTTC.

This clone occurred once. This chain links TRBV7-8 with TRBJ1-1; D is unclear. V was pared by 5 bases and J by 3 bases, with 10 bases between. The CDR3 is made up of 13 amino acids. Germline V CDR1 and CDR2: SGHVS, FQNEAQ. CDR3 DNA: TGTGCCAGCAGCCAGACTAGGGACACTGAAGCTTTCTTT. This sequence encodes CASSQTRDTEAFF.

The chain carries TRBV18 and TRBJ1-1; perhaps TRBD1 as D (6 bases). The length of the CDR3 is 16 residues. The germline CDR1 and CDR2 sequences are KGHSH and LQKENI. Trimming took off 2 bases at V and 1 base at J, with 14 bases between the two ends. This CDR3 reads CASSPVVRGQNTEAFF. The CDR3 region has the DNA TGTGCCAGCTCACCAGTTGTCAGGGGCCAGAACACTGAAGCTTTCTTT. The full variable domain, completed using reference TRBV18 and TRBJ1-1, is NAGVMQNPRHLVRRRGQEARLRCSPMKGHSHVYWYRQLPEEGLKFMVYLQKENIIDESGMPKERFSAEFPKEGPSILRIQQVVRGDSAAYFCASSPVVRGQNTEAFFGQGTRLTVV.

V usage is TRBV1 and J usage is TRBJ2-7; the table's D call TRBD1 went unverified against the DNA. TRBV1 is assigned pseudogene status. The CDR3 is 12 amino acids. For the CDR3, the DNA is TGCACCAGTAGGGGGACAGTCCACGAGCAGTACGTC. Protein sequence: CTSRGTVHEQYV.

V and J are TRBV3-1 (or the pseudogene TRBV3-2) and TRBJ2-3; TRBD1 aligns across 7 bases. With 3 bases clipped from V and 2 bases from J, the junction kept 5 bases outside the gene matches. The CDR3 is made up of 15 amino acids. The germline V gene has CDR1 LGHDT and CDR2 YNNKEL (reference sequence). CDR3: CASSQTQGHTDTQYF. The DNA of the CDR3 is TGTGCCAGCAGCCAGACACAGGGGCACACAGATACGCAGTATTTT.

This sequence joins TRBV7-8 and TRBJ2-1, with a weak D call TRBD2 (5 bases). With 1 base removed from V and 0 bases from J, the gap between germline ends came to 25 bases. This CDR3 has 21 amino acids. CDR1 and CDR2 from the germline V gene are SGHVS and FQNEAQ. The chain's CDR3 is CASSLVGSSGFLGASYNEQFF. The CDR3 DNA sequence: TGTGCCAGCAGCTTAGTTGGGAGTTCGGGGTTTCTAGGTGCCTCCTACAATGAGCAGTTCTTC.

The chain is built from TRBV6-5 and TRBJ1-5; possibly TRBD1 for D (6 bases). The germline V gene has CDR1 MNHEY and CDR2 SVGAGI. The CDR3 length is 13 residues. Trimming shortened V by 7 bases and J by 4 bases, and 11 bases separated the two germline ends. CDR3: CASTLDRNQPQHF. Written as DNA, the CDR3 is TGTGCCAGCACCCTGGACAGAAATCAGCCCCAGCATTTT.

The chain uses TRBV19 and TRBJ2-7, with D possibly TRBD1 on 6 matching bases. There are 14 residues in the CDR3. Germline V lookup: CDR1 LNHDA, CDR2 SQIVND (reference sequence). The V and J ends lost 9 bases and 1 base respectively, with 16 bases between them. Here the CDR3 DNA reads TGTGCCAGCCGGAGGCGGACAGCTTCCTACGAGCAGTACTTC. Translated, it gives CASRRRTASYEQYF. The full variable domain, in which reference TRBV19 and TRBJ2-7 provide the parts outside the CDR3, is DGGITQSPKYLFRKEGQNVTLSCEQNLNHDAMYWYRQDPGQGLRLIYYSQIVNDFQKGDIAEGYSVSREKKESFPLTVTSAQKNPTAFYLCASRRRTASYEQYFGPGTRLTVT.

The gene calls are TRBV6-6 and TRBJ2-2; 7 bases fit TRBD2. CDR1 and CDR2 (germline): MNHNY, SVGAGI (reference sequence). The CDR3 runs to 15 residues. With V trimmed by 2 bases and J by 4 bases, 4 bases remained unmatched. CDR3 loop: CASSYRDYSTGELFF. The DNA for the CDR3 is TGTGCCAGCAGTTACAGGGACTACTCCACCGGGGAGCTGTTTTTT.

This chain links TRBV7-8 with TRBJ2-5; D possibly corresponds to TRBD2 (7 bases). The CDR3 loop spans 17 amino acids. Germline assignment: CDR1 SGHVS and CDR2 FQNEAQ. V gave up 5 bases and J gave up 5 bases, with 24 bases separating them. The CDR3 spells CASSLNDRGAAPETQYF. CDR3 DNA: TGTGCCAGCAGCCTAAATGACCGGGGGGCGGCCCCCGAGACCCAGTACTTC.

V usage is TRBV6-4 and J usage is TRBJ1-4; D remains unclear. The V end lost 2 bases, the J end lost 11 bases, and 12 bases lay between the germline ends. This CDR3 spans 13 amino acids. CDR1 MRHNA and CDR2 SNTAGT come from the germline V gene. The CDR3 region is CASSDLDGDKLFF. CDR3 bases: TGTGCCAGCAGTGACCTGGACGGGGATAAACTGTTTTTT.

The J gene is TRBJ2-3, the V gene TRBV24-1; D is possibly TRBD1 (6 bases). Germline CDR1 reads KGHDR; CDR2 reads SFDVKD. The V end lost 4 bases, the J end lost 6 bases, and 13 bases lay between the germline ends. The CDR3 sequence is 14 residues long. CDR3 loop: CATSDPTGWDTQYF. The DNA of the CDR3 is TGTGCCACCAGTGACCCGACAGGCTGGGATACGCAGTATTTT.

This sequence joins TRBV24-1 and TRBJ1-2; no clear D gene. This CDR3 region has 16 residues. Between the trimmed V and J ends, which lost 4 bases and 0 bases, there was a span of 14 bases. CDR1 KGHDR and CDR2 SFDVKD come from the germline V gene. CDR3 in amino acids: CATSDPSHPANYGYTF. The CDR3 DNA reads TGTGCCACCAGTGACCCCTCCCACCCAGCTAACTATGGCTACACCTTC.

In its sample, this clone was seen once. This chain uses TRBV6-6 with TRBJ2-7, with TRBD1 matching 8 bases. With 7 bases clipped from V and 1 base from J, the junction kept 9 bases outside the gene matches. Germline CDR1 reads MNHNY; CDR2 reads SVGAGI (reference sequence). This CDR3 contains 15 residues. CDR3 coding DNA: TGTGCCAGCACACCCAGCAACAGGGGGTCCTACGAGCAGTACTTC. It yields the protein CASTPSNRGSYEQYF.